This T cell receptor beta chain stems from a study of blood T cells in healthy people across ages (dated by TCRdb to between 2014 and 2017). Turning to the overall study: In model experiments, template switching captured about one uniquely barcoded TCR beta cDNA molecule for every two T cells. To track age-related changes in TCR beta repertoire diversity, the study relied on deep sequencing normalized with unique cDNA molecular identifiers. Four age groups were formed from the donors: young (average about 17 years), middle-aged (more than 35), aged (around 62) and long-lived (around 82). To avoid experimental bias, donors of different ages were randomly spread across the sequencing lanes. Two additional independent replicas of 1 million unique cDNA reads from the same blood draw were analyzed for two donors (one aged 18 to 29 and one aged 80 or older).

V is cut back by 2 bases and J by 3 bases, with 8 bases in the junction unmatched. CDR1 SGHTA and CDR2 FQGNSA are derived from the germline V gene. The CDR3 numbers 18 residues from cysteine through phenylalanine. Kept here is only the CDR3 DNA, which spans 54 bases and is read in frame from base 1. As concerns this clonotype: Its antigen target is currently unknown. No base quality information exists; no much larger clone differs at one position.

The donors were 40 or so Caucasian individuals from Russia, aged roughly 6 to 100 years, who were systemically healthy. Each donor gave around 9.9 milliliters of peripheral blood, collected into EDTA-treated Vacutainer tubes. Ficoll-Paque density-gradient centrifugation was used to isolate PBMCs, with at least 6.5 million per sample. Total RNA was extracted from PBMCs with Trizol reagent, with at least 6 micrograms obtained per sample. For every donor, flow cytometry on a PBMC aliquot measured the percentage of naive CD45RAhigh/CD27high T cells. Receptor amplification or capture employed 5' RACE. Sequencer: Illumina HiSeq 2500. The second PCR ran for roughly 6 to 11 cycles and used a J-beta primer mix along with a sample-barcoded 5' primer. A template-switch 5' adaptor carrying 12 random nucleotides introduced a unique molecular identifier onto each TCR beta cDNA molecule. Each sample yielded at least 2.5 million CDR3-containing paired-end reads. All of the RNA was converted into first-strand cDNA using the Mint cDNA synthesis kit, with a TRBC-specific oligonucleotide serving as the primer. After uracil-DNA glycosylase treatment, a first 18-cycle PCR used universal primers M1SS and BC2_uni_R on all cDNA. The authors' pipeline ran thus. For normalization, 1 million high-quality reads, each with a distinct molecular identifier, were randomly selected from each sample. Instead of being binned into consensus sequences, reads with shared molecular identifiers were discarded. MiTCR, with a Q25 quality threshold and the strictest error-elimination algorithm, was used for CDR3 identification, clonotype clustering and error correction. A nonparametric unseen species model with Euler transformation was used to estimate a lower bound on total TCR beta diversity. The public reads were quality trimmed at Q25 with fastp and then assembled into clones with MiXCR by TCRdb, keeping productive beta chains. Rows merge per CDR3 protein into single entries with the most common DNA and genes. None of the V and J calls come from the authors' own analysis; TCRdb made them. Present in this sample are about 580,000 distinct CDR3 sequences, 45% to 55% of which were seen just once. Around 23% of the sample comes from the top ten.

Beyond this particular receptor, the publication reports: Because profiling used bulk unsorted PBMCs, naive and antigen-experienced compartments could not be compared conclusively. Estimates of total diversity based on one million sequenced T cells were considered lower bounds and underestimates. Compared with the aged group, the long-lived group had more naive CD4+ T cells, fewer expanded clones and increased TCR diversity, suggesting age selection. Observed TCR beta diversity correlated strongly with the percentage of naive T cells measured by flow cytometry. The CMV infection status of donors was not known, potentially confounding age-related changes in expanded clonotypes. Observed TCR beta diversity per million T cells fell roughly linearly with age, and a significant reduction was already apparent by age approximately 40.

The sequence joins TRBV7-2 to TRBJ2-2; TRBD2 matches 11 bases in the middle. The clonotype was recovered from an elderly man in good health. Input material: blood. The CDR3: CASSLRVAGGTHTGELFF. The sequenced DNA is TGTGCCAGCAGCTTAAGGGTAGCGGGGGGGACCCACACCGGGGAGCTGTTTTTT. The reference TRBV7-2 and TRBJ2-2 proteins fill in what lies around the CDR3, so the full variable domain reads GAGVSQSPSNKVTEKGKDVELRCDPISGHTALYWYRQSLGQGLEFLIYFQGNSAPDKSGLPSDRFSAERTGGSVSTLTIQRTQQEDSAVYLCASSLRVAGGTHTGELFFGEGSRLTVL.